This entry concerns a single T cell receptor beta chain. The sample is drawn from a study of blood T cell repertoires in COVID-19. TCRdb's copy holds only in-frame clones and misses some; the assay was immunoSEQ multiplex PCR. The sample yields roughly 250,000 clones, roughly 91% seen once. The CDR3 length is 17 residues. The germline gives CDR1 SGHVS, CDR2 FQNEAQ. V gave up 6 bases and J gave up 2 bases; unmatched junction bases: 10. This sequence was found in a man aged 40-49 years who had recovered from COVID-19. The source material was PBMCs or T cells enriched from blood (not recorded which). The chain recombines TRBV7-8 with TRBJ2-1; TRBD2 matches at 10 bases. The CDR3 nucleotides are TGTGCCAGCAGACTACTTACCGGGACTAGCGCCTACAATGAGCAGTTCTTC. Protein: CASRLLTGTSAYNEQFF.